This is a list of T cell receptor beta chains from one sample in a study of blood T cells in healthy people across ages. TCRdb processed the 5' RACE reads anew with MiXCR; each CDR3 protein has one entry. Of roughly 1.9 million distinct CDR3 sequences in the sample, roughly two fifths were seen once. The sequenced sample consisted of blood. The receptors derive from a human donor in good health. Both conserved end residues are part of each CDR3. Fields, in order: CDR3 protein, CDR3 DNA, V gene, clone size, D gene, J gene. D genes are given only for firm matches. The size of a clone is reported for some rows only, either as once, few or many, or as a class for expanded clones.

CDR3: CATSRGGGSGGTQNF
DNA: TGTGCCACCAGCAGAGGAGGGGGTAGTGGAGGTACGCAGAATTTT
V: TRBV15
size: -
D: -
J: TRBJ2-3

CDR3: CASSLLLRNEQFF
DNA: TGTGCCAGCAGCCTCCTCCTCCGGAATGAGCAGTTCTTC
V: TRBV6-2/TRBV6-3
size: -
D: -
J: TRBJ2-1

CDR3: CASSYGTSGGALTQYF
DNA: TGTGCCAGCAGCTACGGGACTAGCGGGGGGGCACTTACGCAGTATTTT
V: TRBV7-6
size: few
D: TRBD2
J: TRBJ2-3

CDR3: CSATTPGLAREQYF
DNA: TGCAGTGCTACGACGCCGGGACTAGCGAGGGAGCAGTACTTC
V: TRBV20-1
size: -
D: TRBD2
J: TRBJ2-4

CDR3: CSASDIQRPLTYEQYF
DNA: TGCAGTGCTAGTGATATTCAGCGACCGCTCACCTACGAGCAGTACTTC
V: TRBV20-1
size: -
D: -
J: TRBJ2-7

CDR3: CASSLDAGGSYEQYF
DNA: TGTGCCAGCAGCTTAGATGCCGGGGGTAGCTACGAGCAGTACTTC
V: TRBV7-2
size: many
D: -
J: TRBJ2-7

CDR3: CSADRPDLQEAQYF
DNA: TGCAGTGCCGACCGACCAGATCTTCAAGAGGCCCAGTACTTC
V: TRBV20-1
size: -
D: -
J: TRBJ2-7

CDR3: CASSVNDRDSPLHF
DNA: TGTGCCAGCAGCGTAAATGACAGGGATTCACCCCTCCACTTT
V: TRBV9
size: -
D: TRBD1
J: TRBJ1-6

CDR3: CASSWDGGVCNEQFF
DNA: TGCGCCAGCAGCTGGGACGGGGGGGTCTGCAATGAGCAGTTCTTC
V: TRBV5-1
size: few
D: TRBD2
J: TRBJ2-1

CDR3: CASSTSDRGQNSNQPQHF
DNA: TGTGCCAGCAGCACATCGGACAGGGGGCAGAATAGCAATCAGCCCCAGCATTTT
V: TRBV28
size: once
D: TRBD1
J: TRBJ1-5

CDR3: CASSLEGHARNTIYF
DNA: TGCGCCAGCAGCTTGGAGGGACATGCAAGAAACACCATATATTTT
V: TRBV5-1
size: -
D: -
J: TRBJ1-3

CDR3: CASSSNQPGRPENIQYF
DNA: TGCGCCAGCAGCTCGAACCAACCCGGGCGGCCAGAAAACATTCAGTACTTC
V: TRBV5-1
size: -
D: -
J: TRBJ2-4

CDR3: CASSARHTVDYGYTF
DNA: TGTGCCAGCAGCGCGAGGCACACGGTGGACTATGGCTACACCTTC
V: TRBV9
size: -
D: -
J: TRBJ1-2

CDR3: CALTTGGPGNTIYF
DNA: TGTGCCCTAACTACAGGAGGACCTGGAAACACCATATATTTT
V: TRBV7-9
size: -
D: -
J: TRBJ1-3

CDR3: CASSPNPRQGAASRDEQYF
DNA: TGTGCCAGCAGCCCAAACCCCAGACAGGGGGCAGCATCAAGGGACGAGCAGTACTTC
V: TRBV5-5
size: -
D: TRBD1
J: TRBJ2-7

CDR3: CASSPISGGGADTQYF
DNA: TGTGCCAGCAGCCCAATAAGCGGGGGCGGCGCAGATACGCAGTATTTT
V: TRBV12-3/TRBV12-4
size: -
D: TRBD2
J: TRBJ2-3

CDR3: CASLWTSGIQNIQYF
DNA: TGTGCCAGCCTTTGGACTAGCGGGATCCAAAACATTCAGTACTTC
V: TRBV7-3
size: -
D: TRBD2
J: TRBJ2-4

CDR3: CASNIDSMNTEAFF
DNA: TGTGCCAGCAACATAGACTCGATGAACACTGAAGCTTTCTTT
V: TRBV12-3/TRBV12-4
size: few
D: -
J: TRBJ1-1

CDR3: CASSRVGGGRYEQYF
DNA: TGTGCCAGCAGTAGGGTTGGCGGGGGACGCTACGAGCAGTACTTC
V: TRBV27
size: -
D: TRBD2
J: TRBJ2-7

CDR3: CASSVGGVQFF
DNA: TGTGCCAGCAGCGTAGGCGGGGTGCAGTTCTTC
V: TRBV9
size: few
D: -
J: TRBJ2-1

CDR3: CASSQAPGRSYTEAFF
DNA: TGCGCCAGCAGCCAAGCCCCGGGACGATCATACACTGAAGCTTTCTTT
V: TRBV4-1
size: -
D: -
J: TRBJ1-1

CDR3: CASSPYQGTNYGYTF
DNA: TGTGCCAGCAGTCCGTATCAGGGAACTAACTATGGCTACACCTTC
V: TRBV27
size: once
D: -
J: TRBJ1-2

CDR3: CASSVHGRRGGIGETQFF
DNA: TGTGCCAGCAGCGTCCACGGAAGGCGGGGGGGCATCGGAGAGACCCAGTTCTTC
V: TRBV11-2
size: -
D: TRBD2
J: TRBJ2-1

CDR3: CASSLSGVAYNEQFF
DNA: TGTGCCAGCAGTTTGAGCGGGGTAGCCTACAATGAGCAGTTCTTC
V: TRBV6-2/TRBV6-3
size: -
D: TRBD2
J: TRBJ2-1

CDR3: CASSPPIDYNEQFF
DNA: TGTGCCAGCTCACCACCGATAGACTACAATGAGCAGTTCTTC
V: TRBV18
size: -
D: -
J: TRBJ2-1

CDR3: CASSSVDYEQYF
DNA: TGTGCCAGCAGCTCAGTGGACTACGAGCAGTACTTC
V: TRBV6-5
size: many
D: -
J: TRBJ2-7

CDR3: CASSLSSENIQYF
DNA: TGTGCCAGCAGCTTATCTAGCGAAAACATTCAGTACTTC
V: TRBV7-3
size: -
D: -
J: TRBJ2-4

CDR3: CASSQGSGRNNEQFF
DNA: TGTGCCAGCAGCCAAGGTAGCGGGAGGAACAATGAGCAGTTCTTC
V: TRBV3-1
size: -
D: TRBD2
J: TRBJ2-1

CDR3: CASSPEVDRGHVETQYF
DNA: TGCGCCAGCAGCCCCGAAGTTGACAGGGGGCACGTCGAGACCCAGTACTTC
V: TRBV4-3
size: many
D: TRBD1
J: TRBJ2-5

CDR3: CAGRGQPPSYEQYF
DNA: TGTGCCGGCAGAGGACAGCCCCCGTCCTACGAGCAGTACTTC
V: TRBV6-5
size: -
D: -
J: TRBJ2-7

CDR3: CASSEVGFGYTF
DNA: TGTGCCAGCAGTGAAGTTGGCTTTGGCTACACCTTC
V: TRBV6-1
size: few
D: -
J: TRBJ1-2

CDR3: CASSQLTGISPLHF
DNA: TGTGCCAGCAGCCAACTGACAGGAATTTCGCCCCTCCACTTT
V: TRBV3-1
size: -
D: -
J: TRBJ1-6

CDR3: CSVEGRRLVFYEQFF
DNA: TGCAGCGTTGAAGGTCGACGACTAGTTTTTTATGAGCAGTTCTTC
V: TRBV29-1
size: few
D: -
J: TRBJ2-1

CDR3: CAISDPGGDEKLFF
DNA: TGTGCCATTTCTGATCCGGGCGGCGATGAAAAACTGTTTTTT
V: TRBV10-3
size: few
D: -
J: TRBJ1-4

CDR3: CASSLGIRQFF
DNA: TGTGCCAGCAGCTTAGGGATTCGGCAGTTCTTC
V: TRBV11-2
size: few
D: -
J: TRBJ2-1

CDR3: CASSLRATRDYNEQYF
DNA: TGTGCCAGCAGCTTACGTGCGACTAGGGATTACAATGAGCAGTACTTC
V: TRBV7-3
size: -
D: -
J: TRBJ2-7

CDR3: CSARETPGPVGSPLHF
DNA: TGCAGTGCTAGAGAAACACCGGGACCGGTCGGCTCACCCCTCCACTTT
V: TRBV20-1
size: -
D: -
J: TRBJ1-6

CDR3: CASARGSAGYNEQFF
DNA: TGTGCCTCAGCTCGCGGGTCGGCGGGCTACAATGAGCAGTTCTTC
V: TRBV11-2
size: few
D: -
J: TRBJ2-1

CDR3: CASSPLPSGAGANVLTF
DNA: TGCGCCAGCAGCCCCTTGCCGTCGGGGGCTGGGGCCAACGTCCTGACTTTC
V: TRBV5-1
size: few
D: -
J: TRBJ2-6

CDR3: CASSVGISADTQYF
DNA: TGTGCCAGCAGCGTAGGGATCTCCGCAGATACGCAGTATTTT
V: TRBV9
size: -
D: -
J: TRBJ2-3

CDR3: CSVIVWAAGETQYF
DNA: TGCAGCGTTATTGTGTGGGCGGCGGGGGAGACCCAGTACTTC
V: TRBV29-1
size: few
D: -
J: TRBJ2-5

CDR3: CASSLGRESGGFRTDTQYF
DNA: TGCGCCAGCAGCTTGGGCCGGGAAAGCGGGGGGTTCAGGACAGATACGCAGTATTTT
V: TRBV5-1
size: -
D: TRBD2
J: TRBJ2-3

CDR3: CSARGRLYSYEQYF
DNA: TGCAGTGCTAGGGGCAGGCTTTACTCCTACGAGCAGTACTTC
V: TRBV20-1
size: -
D: -
J: TRBJ2-7

CDR3: CASSQMLGTDTQYF
DNA: TGCGCCAGCAGCCAAATGCTAGGCACAGATACGCAGTATTTT
V: TRBV4-3
size: -
D: -
J: TRBJ2-3

CDR3: CASSPQEYTEAFF
DNA: TGCGCCAGCAGCCCTCAAGAGTACACTGAAGCTTTCTTT
V: TRBV4-1
size: -
D: -
J: TRBJ1-1

CDR3: CASSTRGDPQETQYF
DNA: TGTGCCAGCTCAACGCGGGGGGACCCACAAGAGACCCAGTACTTC
V: TRBV7-3
size: -
D: TRBD2
J: TRBJ2-5

CDR3: CASRPTGSGRNQPQHF
DNA: TGTGCCAGCAGGCCGACAGGGTCGGGTCGCAATCAGCCCCAGCATTTT
V: TRBV6-2/TRBV6-3
size: -
D: TRBD1
J: TRBJ1-5

CDR3: CASSYRQGAEGYTF
DNA: TGTGCCAGCAGTTACCGACAGGGGGCGGAGGGCTACACCTTC
V: TRBV12-3/TRBV12-4
size: -
D: TRBD1
J: TRBJ1-2

CDR3: CSARAGQLQGYTF
DNA: TGCAGTGCGCGGGCTGGACAGTTGCAGGGCTACACCTTC
V: TRBV20-1
size: few
D: -
J: TRBJ1-2

CDR3: CASSFTGTGAHEQYF
DNA: TGTGCCAGCAGTTTCACCGGGACAGGGGCCCACGAGCAGTACTTC
V: TRBV27
size: few
D: TRBD1
J: TRBJ2-7

CDR3: CTSSGNQETQYF
DNA: TGTACCAGCAGTGGGAATCAAGAGACCCAGTACTTC
V: TRBV6-4
size: few
D: -
J: TRBJ2-5

CDR3: CSVEEGDITDTQYF
DNA: TGCAGCGTTGAGGAAGGGGATATCACAGATACGCAGTATTTT
V: TRBV29-1
size: -
D: -
J: TRBJ2-3

CDR3: CASTPGTFGEAFF
DNA: TGTGCCAGCACCCCTGGCACATTCGGTGAAGCTTTCTTT
V: TRBV12-3/TRBV12-4
size: -
D: -
J: TRBJ1-1